Presented here are 20 T cell receptor beta chains from one specimen sequenced in a study of blood T cell repertoires in COVID-19. Libraries were prepared by immunoSEQ multiplex PCR; TCRdb keeps only in-frame clonotypes and omits some of them. The table lists nearly 350,000 clones, about 88% of them singletons, with more than 5.5% in the top ten. The sequencing input was peripheral blood. The source is a woman aged 70-85 years with COVID-19, enrolled during active disease.

This chain joins TRBV24-1 and TRBJ1-1; 7 positions agree with TRBD1. The J segment lost 7 bases and the V segment lost 2 bases, leaving 6 bases of the junction unmatched. The CDR3 spans 14 residues. In germline, CDR1 is KGHDR, CDR2 SFDVKD. CDR3 DNA sequence: TGTGCCACCAGTGATTCAGACAGGGCGGATGAAGCTTTCTTT. Translation gives CATSDSDRADEAFF.

This chain joins TRBV24-1 and TRBJ2-1; D unclear. This CDR3 has 15 amino acids. V lost 0 bases to trimming and J lost 2 bases, with 7 bases between them. Looked up from germline, CDR1 is KGHDR and CDR2 is SFDVKD. The CDR3 is CATSDLSSPYNEQFF. The CDR3 nucleotides are TGTGCCACCAGTGATTTGAGTAGCCCCTACAATGAGCAGTTCTTC.

The chain has TRBV6-5 and TRBJ1-2, with D tentatively TRBD1 (5 bases). Germline lookup yields CDR1 MNHEY and CDR2 SVGAGI. CDR3 length equals 14 residues. V was clipped by 7 bases and J by 3 bases, with 15 bases between them. Here the CDR3 reads CASTPVGGDYGYTF. DNA of the CDR3: TGTGCCAGCACACCGGTTGGGGGGGACTATGGCTACACCTTC.

This chain uses TRBV5-1 with TRBJ1-2; D call uncertain. V lost 4 bases, J lost 0 bases, and 7 bases lay in between. CDR3 length: 13 amino acids. The germline V gene encodes CDR1 SGHRS and CDR2 YFSETQ. CDR3 bases: TGCGCCAGCAGCGCGGAATCTAACTATGGCTACACCTTC. Protein: CASSAESNYGYTF. Combining the CDR3 with reference TRBV5-1 and TRBJ1-2 gives the whole variable domain KAGVTQTPRYLIKTRGQQVTLSCSPISGHRSVSWYQQTPGQGLQFLFEYFSETQRNKGNFPGRFSGRQFSNSRSEMNVSTLELGDSALYLCASSAESNYGYTFGSGTRLTVV.

This clone has only one observation. J is TRBJ2-1 and V is TRBV6-4; D uncertain. CDR3 size: 12 residues. Germline CDR1 is MRHNA and CDR2 is SNTAGT. V was shortened by 6 bases and J by 0 bases, with 3 bases between the two germline ends. In DNA, the CDR3 is TGTGCCAGCAGCGGCTCCTACAATGAGCAGTTCTTC. This translates into CASSGSYNEQFF.

J is TRBJ1-5 and V is TRBV7-9; 9 bases match TRBD1. CDR3 length equals 15 residues. Germline CDR1 reads SEHNR; CDR2 reads FQNEAQ (reference sequence). Trimming at V came to 2 bases and at J to 4 bases, leaving 3 bases not matched to a gene. The CDR3 region is CASSLIQGANQPQHF. The CDR3 DNA reads as TGTGCCAGCAGCTTAATACAGGGGGCGAATCAGCCCCAGCATTTT. The variable domain in full, completed from reference TRBV7-9 and TRBJ1-5, reads DTGVSQNPRHKITKRGQNVTFRCDPISEHNRLYWYRQTLGQGPEFLTYFQNEAQLEKSRLLSDRFSAERPKGSFSTLEIQRTEQGDSAMYLCASSLIQGANQPQHFGDGTRLSIL.

This clone turned up a few times. The chain couples TRBV5-6 to TRBJ1-2, with a tentative D call TRBD1 (6 bases). V was clipped by 4 bases and J by 2 bases, with 12 bases between them. The CDR3 runs 14 residues. CDR1 SGHDT and CDR2 YYEEEE come from the germline V gene. The CDR3 protein is CASSDVGANYGYTF. The CDR3 DNA is TGTGCCAGCAGCGACGTGGGGGCCAACTATGGCTACACCTTC.

The chain combines TRBV7-2 with TRBJ2-7; 7 nucleotides agree with TRBD2. In germline, CDR1 is SGHTA, CDR2 FQGNSA. The CDR3 is 17 residues long. V gave up 1 base and J gave up 0 bases; unmatched junction bases: 9. CDR3 region: CASSLDWEGFFSYEQYF. CDR3 nucleotide sequence: TGTGCCAGCAGCTTAGATTGGGAGGGGTTCTTCTCCTACGAGCAGTACTTC.

This chain connects TRBV7-3 to TRBJ1-1; TRBD1 matches at 9 bases. CDR1 SGHTA and CDR2 FQGTGA come from the germline V gene. J gave up 2 bases and V 0 bases, and 10 bases lay outside the gene matches. The CDR3 sequence is 18 residues long. The CDR3 nucleotides read TGTGCCAGCAGCTTAACGGGGCCCCGGACAGGGGTAAACACTGAAGCTTTCTTT. Protein sequence: CASSLTGPRTGVNTEAFF.

The J gene is TRBJ1-2, the V gene TRBV29-1; no clear D gene. Germline CDR1 and CDR2: SQVTM and ANQGSEA. The V end lost 6 bases, the J end lost 9 bases, and 14 bases lay between the germline ends. The CDR3 runs to 11 residues. The CDR3 loop is CSVLSDKRYTF. CDR3 nucleotide sequence: TGCAGCGTCCTTTCTGACAAACGCTACACCTTC.

The chain links TRBV6-6 to TRBJ1-2, with TRBD1 as a possible D gene (5 bases). Germline V gives CDR1 MNHNY, CDR2 SVGAGI (reference sequence). This CDR3 region has 13 residues. The V and J ends lost 6 bases and 8 bases respectively, with 16 bases between them. The chain's CDR3 is CASSRTAAGGYTF. CDR3 bases: TGTGCCAGCAGCCGCACTGCCGCAGGGGGCTACACCTTC.

This chain joins TRBV18 and TRBJ1-6; D unresolved. The germline V gene has CDR1 KGHSH and CDR2 LQKENI. There are 15 residues in the CDR3. The V end was cut by 4 bases, the J end by 8 bases, with 15 bases between. CDR3: CASSRTGMSDSPLHF. The CDR3 DNA sequence: TGTGCCAGCTCACGTACCGGGATGTCAGATTCACCCCTCCACTTT.

This clone was counted once. This chain joins TRBV6-5 and TRBJ1-1; D might be TRBD1 (5 bases). V was cut by 6 bases and J by 4 bases, with 12 bases left in between. The CDR3 spans 13 residues. CDR1 is MNHEY, CDR2 SVGAGI, per germline. The CDR3, as DNA: TGTGCCAGCAGCGTACAGGTTTCCACTGAAGCTTTCTTT. It is translated as CASSVQVSTEAFF.

There are a few counts of this clone. CDR3 DNA: TGTGCCAGCAGCTTAGGGCCACTTGGGGCAAAGGGTCAGTACTTC. Translated, it gives CASSLGPLGAKGQYF. V usage is TRBV7-8 and J usage is TRBJ2-4; the D gene is possibly TRBD1 (5 bases). The CDR3 extends over 15 amino acids. Germline V gives CDR1 SGHVS, CDR2 FQNEAQ. V shed 1 base and J shed 12 bases, with 19 bases lying between them.

This clone was recorded once. V and J are TRBV11-3 and TRBJ2-7; the match to TRBD1 covers 9 bases. Trimming cost V 4 bases and J 3 bases; bases outside gene matches: 4. CDR3 length: 14 residues. Per the germline V gene, CDR1 is SGHNT and CDR2 is YENEEA. CDR3: CASSSAGQGYEQYF. For the CDR3, the DNA is TGTGCCAGCAGCTCCGCGGGACAGGGCTACGAGCAGTACTTC. The variable domain in full, with the rest retrieved from reference TRBV11-3 and TRBJ2-7, is EAGVVQSPRYKIIEKKQPVAFWCNPISGHNTLYWYLQNLGQGPELLIRYENEEAVDDSQLPKDRFSAERLKGVDSTLKIQPAELGDSAVYLCASSSAGQGYEQYFGPGTRLTVT.

This CDR3 reads CAIAQRQYNSPLHF. The CDR3 region has the DNA TGCGCCATCGCTCAGAGACAGTATAATTCACCCCTCCACTTT. J is TRBJ1-6 and V is TRBV10-2, with D tentatively TRBD1 (5 bases). Germline V gene lookup returns CDR1 WSHSY and CDR2 SAAADI. This CDR3 region has 14 residues. The ends were cut back, 10 bases at V and 4 bases at J, with 14 bases in the middle.

The rearrangement links TRBV29-1 to TRBJ1-1; 7 positions agree with TRBD1. Germline-derived CDR1 and CDR2 are SQVTM and ANQGSEA. The CDR3 contains 13 residues. V trimming: 6 bases; J trimming: 10 bases; junction bases outside the gene matches: 14. The CDR3: CSVVPLGRGVAFF. CDR3 nucleotides: TGCAGCGTCGTCCCCCTTGGCAGGGGGGTAGCTTTCTTT.

This chain connects TRBV30 to TRBJ1-2; perhaps TRBD1 as D (6 bases). The CDR3 is 14 residues long. The germline V and J ends were trimmed by 2 bases and 5 bases, with 15 bases remaining between them. Germline loops: CDR1 GTSNPN, CDR2 SVGIG (reference sequence). The CDR3 is CAWSRDLGAYGYTF. In DNA, the CDR3 is TGTGCCTGGAGTAGGGACCTGGGGGCTTATGGCTACACCTTC.

The chain couples TRBV29-1 to TRBJ2-5, with TRBD1 identical over 8 bases. Germline assignment: CDR1 SQVTM and CDR2 ANQGSEA. V lost 6 bases, J lost 5 bases, and 8 bases stayed unmatched. CDR3 length: 13 amino acids. The CDR3 loop reads CSVKGQGGETQYF. The CDR3 DNA follows: TGCAGCGTCAAAGGACAGGGTGGTGAGACCCAGTACTTC.

The V gene is TRBV5-8, the J gene TRBJ2-2, with D hard to call. The germline V gene encodes CDR1 SGHTS and CDR2 YDEGEE. Trimming removed 2 bases at V and 3 bases at J, with 11 bases between. The CDR3 covers 15 residues. The CDR3 DNA sequence: TGTGCCAGCAGCTTCAGTAACAGATACACCGGGGAGCTGTTTTTT. Its translation: CASSFSNRYTGELFF. The variable domain in full, completed from reference TRBV5-8 and TRBJ2-2, reads EAGVTQSPTHLIKTRGQQATLRCSPISGHTSVYWYQQALGLGLQFLLWYDEGEERNRGNFPPRFSGRQFPNYSSELNVNALELEDSALYLCASSFSNRYTGELFFGEGSRLTVL.